The 8 T cell receptor beta chains presented below share a single source sample, sequenced in a study of Ad26.COV2.S vaccination and SARS-CoV-2 variants. Sequencing was performed with immunoSEQ multiplex PCR; in TCRdb, only in-frame clones are kept and a portion is missing. The sample includes more than 150,000 clones, around nine tenths seen only once; the top ten take more than 4.5%. The specimen was peripheral blood, collected after recovery from COVID-19. Receptors originate from a human donor who had recovered from COVID-19.

The chain carries TRBV5-6 and TRBJ2-7; 8 bases fit TRBD1. Trimming removed 0 bases from V and 6 bases from J; junction bases left unmatched: 8. Germline V CDR1 and CDR2: SGHDT, YYEEEE. The CDR3 loop spans 15 amino acids. The CDR3 region is CASSLARGRKPEQYF. CDR3 in DNA: TGTGCCAGCAGCTTGGCCAGGGGGCGCAAGCCCGAGCAGTACTTC.

The chain couples TRBV10-3 to TRBJ1-6; D unclear. Germline CDR1 and CDR2: ENHRY and SYGVKD. This CDR3 is 14 amino acids long. Deletions cut 3 bases from V and 8 bases from J, with 11 bases between. Here the CDR3 DNA reads TGTGCCATCAGTGATTGGGGTCGTGATTCACCCCTCCACTTT. Amino acids: CAISDWGRDSPLHF.

The chain carries TRBV25-1 and TRBJ2-1; unclear D gene. Per the germline V gene, CDR1 is MGHDK and CDR2 is SYGVNS. This CDR3 is built from 13 residues. V was pared by 11 bases and J by 2 bases, with 13 bases between. The CDR3 nucleotides are TGTGCCCCCCGGTTGCGTACCTACAATGAGCAGTTCTTC. Its translation: CAPRLRTYNEQFF.

The chain combines TRBV19 with TRBJ1-3; D gene ambiguous. Germline V gene lookup returns CDR1 LNHDA and CDR2 SQIVND (reference sequence). V gave up 5 bases and J gave up 2 bases, with 7 bases separating them. The CDR3 extends over 13 amino acids. CDR3 nucleotide sequence: TGTGCCAGTAGTTTTCTCCCTGGAAACACCATATATTTT. This sequence encodes CASSFLPGNTIYF.

The CDR3 DNA reads TGTGCCAGCAGCTCGACTAGCGGGAGATTGCGCACCGGGGAGCTGTTTTTT. This codes for CASSSTSGRLRTGELFF. The V and J genes are TRBV2 and TRBJ2-2, with 12 bases identical to TRBD2. The CDR3 runs 17 residues. The germline gives CDR1 SNHLY, CDR2 FYNNEI. V shed 6 bases, J shed 4 bases, and the junction held 9 bases outside the gene matches.

This chain joins TRBV30 and TRBJ2-5; perhaps TRBD1 as D (7 bases). Per germline, CDR1 GTSNPN and CDR2 SVGIG (reference sequence). This CDR3 region has 13 residues. The V end was cut by 5 bases, the J end by 4 bases, with 14 bases between. In DNA form, the CDR3 reads TGTGCCTGGGGGGGGACAGTCCGAGAGACCCAGTACTTC. Translated: CAWGGTVRETQYF.

This chain uses TRBV2 with TRBJ1-5, with 8 bases that match TRBD1. Germline V gene data show CDR1 as SNHLY and CDR2 as FYNNEI. CDR3 size: 15 residues. V shed 4 bases, J shed 4 bases, and the junction held 6 bases outside the gene matches. CDR3 in amino acids: CASSVNRGGNQPQHF. The DNA of the CDR3 is TGTGCCAGCAGTGTTAACAGGGGGGGAAATCAGCCCCAGCATTTT.

V is TRBV27 and J is TRBJ1-1; 8 nucleotides agree with TRBD1. The CDR3 spans 14 residues. Looked up from germline, CDR1 is MNHEY and CDR2 is SMNVEV (reference sequence). Germline trimming cut 5 bases from V and 4 bases from J; bases unmatched to any gene: 6. The DNA for the CDR3 is TGTGCCAGCAGTAAATACAGGGGGAGCACTGAAGCTTTCTTT. Its protein is CASSKYRGSTEAFF.